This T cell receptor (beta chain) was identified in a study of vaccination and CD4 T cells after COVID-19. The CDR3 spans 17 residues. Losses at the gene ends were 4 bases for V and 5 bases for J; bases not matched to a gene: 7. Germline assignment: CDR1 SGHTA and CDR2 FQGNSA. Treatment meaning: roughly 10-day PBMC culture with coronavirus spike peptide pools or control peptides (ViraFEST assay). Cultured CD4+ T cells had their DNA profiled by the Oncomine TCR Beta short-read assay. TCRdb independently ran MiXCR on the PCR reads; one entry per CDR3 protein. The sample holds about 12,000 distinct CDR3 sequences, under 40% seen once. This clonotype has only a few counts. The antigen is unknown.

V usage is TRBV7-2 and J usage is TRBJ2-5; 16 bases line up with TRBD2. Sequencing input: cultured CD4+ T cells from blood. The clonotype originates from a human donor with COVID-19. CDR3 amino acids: CASSSPGLAGGLETQYF. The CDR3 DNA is TGTGCCAGCAGCTCACCGGGACTAGCGGGGGGGCTCGAGACCCAGTACTTC.